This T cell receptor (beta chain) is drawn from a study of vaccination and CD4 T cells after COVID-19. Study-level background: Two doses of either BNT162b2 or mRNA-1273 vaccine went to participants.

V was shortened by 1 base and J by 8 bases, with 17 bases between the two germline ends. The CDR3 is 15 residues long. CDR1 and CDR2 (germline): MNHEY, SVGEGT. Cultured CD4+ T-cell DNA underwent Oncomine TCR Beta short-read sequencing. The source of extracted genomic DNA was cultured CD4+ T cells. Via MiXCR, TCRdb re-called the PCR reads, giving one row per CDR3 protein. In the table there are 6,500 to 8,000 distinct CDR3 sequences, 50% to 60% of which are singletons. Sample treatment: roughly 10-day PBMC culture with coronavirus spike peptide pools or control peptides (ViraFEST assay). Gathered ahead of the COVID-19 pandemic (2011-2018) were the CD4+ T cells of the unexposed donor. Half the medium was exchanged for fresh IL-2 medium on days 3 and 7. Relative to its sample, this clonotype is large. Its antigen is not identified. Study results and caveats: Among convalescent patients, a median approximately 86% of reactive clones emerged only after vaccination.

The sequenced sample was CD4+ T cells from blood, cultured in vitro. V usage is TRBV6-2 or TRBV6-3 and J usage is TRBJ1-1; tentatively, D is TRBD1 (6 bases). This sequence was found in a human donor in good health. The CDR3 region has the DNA TGTGCCAGCAGTTACTACTCTTTCGGGGGCACGGAAGCTTTCTTT. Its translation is CASSYYSFGGTEAFF.